Below are 30 T cell receptor beta chains sequenced from a single sample in a study of shared clonotypes between healthy human individuals. Sequenced by immunoSEQ multiplex PCR; TCRdb stores in-frame clones only, minus some. The sample consists of about 1 million clones, approximately 70% of them appearing once. Sequencing was carried out using memory CD4+ T cells sorted from blood. Indicated subset: CD45RA-negative fraction. The receptors come from a man aged 18 to 30 in good health.

This chain uses TRBV10-3 with TRBJ2-5; D perhaps matches TRBD1 (7 bases). The germline CDR1 and CDR2 sequences are ENHRY and SYGVKD. The CDR3 spans 14 residues. Deletions cut 4 bases from V and 4 bases from J, with 13 bases between. The CDR3 reads CAISVYRGGETQYF. Here the CDR3 DNA reads TGTGCCATCAGTGTATACAGGGGAGGAGAGACCCAGTACTTC.

The chain combines TRBV7-2 with TRBJ2-1, with TRBD2 matching 9 bases. Germline CDR1 and CDR2: SGHTA and FQGNSA. V lost 5 bases, J lost 9 bases, and 11 bases stayed unmatched. The CDR3 has 15 residues. The CDR3 DNA follows: TGTGCCAGCAGCCTGTTTAGCGGGAGCGGAAGTGAGCAGTTCTTC. Residues: CASSLFSGSGSEQFF.

This chain joins TRBV5-1 and TRBJ2-7; D possibly corresponds to TRBD1 (6 bases). Trimming removed 0 bases from V and 6 bases from J, with 13 bases in between. The germline V gene has CDR1 SGHRS and CDR2 YFSETQ. The CDR3 contains 14 residues. The chain's CDR3 is CASSLAGEIGEQYF. CDR3 bases: TGCGCCAGCAGCTTGGCAGGGGAGATCGGCGAGCAGTACTTC.

This chain links TRBV18 with TRBJ1-5, with D uncertain. This CDR3 spans 14 amino acids. Germline V gene lookup returns CDR1 KGHSH and CDR2 LQKENI. Trimming shortened V by 1 base and J by 8 bases, and 12 bases separated the two germline ends. CDR3 DNA: TGTGCCAGCTCACCACGGCGGGAATCGAAGCCCCAGCATTTT. Its translation is CASSPRRESKPQHF.

This sequence joins TRBV9 and TRBJ1-3; D uncertain. CDR1 is SGDLS, CDR2 YYNGEE, per germline. The CDR3 has 14 residues. V was shortened by 0 bases and J by 2 bases, with 6 bases between the two germline ends. In DNA form, the CDR3 reads TGTGCCAGCAGCGTAGGCCCCACTGGAAACACCATATATTTT. The encoded protein is CASSVGPTGNTIYF.

The V gene is TRBV4-3, the J gene TRBJ1-4; TRBD1 is a possible D gene (5 bases). CDR1 and CDR2 from the germline V gene are LGHNA and YSLEER. Trimming took 0 bases from V and 0 from J, leaving 17 bases between them. The CDR3 totals 19 residues. CDR3 nucleotides: TGCGCCAGCAGCCAAGATTGGGCAGGGACCACTGCAACTAATGAAAAACTGTTTTTT. It translates to CASSQDWAGTTATNEKLFF.

The gene calls are TRBV5-4 and TRBJ2-1, with 9 bases fitting TRBD1. V dropped 4 bases and J dropped 8; count of bases not matched to a gene: 10. This CDR3 has 15 residues. The germline V gene encodes CDR1 SGHNT and CDR2 YYREEE (reference sequence). The CDR3 reads CASSLQGAQVYEQFF. In DNA form, the CDR3 reads TGTGCCAGCAGCCTACAGGGGGCGCAAGTTTATGAGCAGTTCTTC.

V is TRBV10-3 and J is TRBJ2-5; 7 bases agree with TRBD2. Germline CDR1 reads ENHRY; CDR2 reads SYGVKD. V trimming: 5 bases; J trimming: 5 bases; junction bases outside the gene matches: 5. This CDR3 has 13 amino acids. CDR3 coding DNA: TGTGCCATCAGTCCTCAGGGAGGGGAGACCCAGTACTTC. It encodes CAISPQGGETQYF.

CDR3 sequence reads: CASSQTDGRSSPLHF. Written as DNA, the CDR3 is TGTGCCAGCAGCCAAACTGATGGTCGGAGTTCACCCCTCCACTTT. V and J are TRBV5-4 and TRBJ1-6, with unresolved D. The germline CDR1 and CDR2 sequences are SGHNT and YYREEE (reference sequence). There are 15 residues in the CDR3. Trimming took off 4 bases at V and 9 bases at J, with 17 bases between the two ends. The complete variable domain, with remaining parts taken from reference TRBV5-4 and TRBJ1-6, reads ETGVTQSPTHLIKTRGQQVTLRCSSQSGHNTVSWYQQALGQGPQFIFQYYREEENGRGNFPPRFSGLQFPNYSSELNVNALELDDSALYLCASSQTDGRSSPLHFGNGTRLTVT.

This clone was observed a handful of times. The chain uses TRBV7-8 and TRBJ1-5; D is uncertain. This CDR3 contains 14 residues. V lost 4 bases, J lost 0 bases, and 7 bases lay in between. CDR1 and CDR2 (germline): SGHVS, FQNEAQ. The CDR3 bases are TGTGCCAGCAGCTCTGACCCTAGCAATCAGCCCCAGCATTTT. The encoded protein is CASSSDPSNQPQHF.

The rearrangement uses TRBV6-1 and TRBJ2-3; D is unclear. Looked up from germline, CDR1 is MNHNS and CDR2 is SASEGT. The CDR3 has 13 amino acids. V was cut by 2 bases and J by 5 bases, with 8 bases left in between. As DNA, the CDR3 is TGTGCCAGCAGTGAAATCGCCATAGATACGCAGTATTTT. This translates into CASSEIAIDTQYF.

Comment on this clone: A read error may explain this, as a much larger clone is one base away. At the DNA level, this CDR3 is encoded by other sequences in the same sample as well. The rearrangement uses TRBV11-2 and TRBJ1-6; D is uncertain. This CDR3 is built from 14 residues. V was shortened by 3 bases and J by 8 bases, with 11 bases between the two germline ends. CDR1 SGHAT and CDR2 FQNNGV come from the germline V gene. The CDR3 coding sequence is TGTGCCAGCAGCTTCGTAGCATCCCATTCACCCCTCCACTTT. Residues: CASSFVASHSPLHF.

This clone was seen ten or more times. This sequence joins TRBV28 and TRBJ1-2; 7 nucleotides align to TRBD1. Trimming took 1 base from V and 2 from J; bases not matched to a gene: 7. This CDR3 has 16 residues. Per the germline V gene, CDR1 is MDHEN and CDR2 is SYDVKM. This CDR3 reads CASSLSQGVGNYGYTF. CDR3 in DNA: TGTGCCAGCAGTTTATCGCAGGGGGTCGGCAACTATGGCTACACCTTC.

The V call is TRBV6-1, the J call TRBJ1-5, with D tentatively TRBD1 (6 bases). The V gene's germline CDR1 is MNHNS and CDR2 SASEGT. Trimming left V 3 bases short and J 1 base short, with 16 bases between. The CDR3 covers 17 residues. The CDR3 here is CASSDPIGGVSNQPQHF. CDR3 sequence (DNA): TGTGCCAGCAGTGACCCGATAGGGGGGGTCAGCAATCAGCCCCAGCATTTT.

In the case of this clone: Other DNA variants within this sample encode the same CDR3. J is TRBJ1-5 and V is TRBV6-5; D not resolved. Trimming stripped 6 bases from V and 0 bases from J, with 6 bases between. The CDR3 length is 13 residues. Germline CDR1 MNHEY, CDR2 SVGAGI. The CDR3 is CASRSNSNQPQHF. CDR3 sequence (DNA): TGTGCCAGCAGATCTAATAGCAATCAGCCCCAGCATTTT.

The chain couples TRBV15 to TRBJ1-6; D might be TRBD1 (6 bases). V lost 0 bases to trimming and J lost 10 bases, with 13 bases between them. Germline V gene sequence: CDR1 LNHNV, CDR2 YYDKDF (reference sequence). The CDR3 sequence is 15 residues long. The CDR3 DNA is TGTGCCACCAGCAGAGATCGGGACATCGGGTCACCCCTCCACTTT. Encoded protein: CATSRDRDIGSPLHF.

The J gene is TRBJ1-6, the V gene TRBV19; D gene uncertain. Trimming left V 5 bases short and J 11 bases short, with 13 bases between. The CDR3 runs to 13 residues. The germline V gene encodes CDR1 LNHDA and CDR2 SQIVND (reference sequence). The CDR3 loop is CASSFRVQAPLHF. CDR3 nucleotides: TGTGCCAGTAGTTTTCGGGTACAAGCACCCCTCCACTTT.

The chain is built from TRBV6-6 and TRBJ1-2; 10 nucleotides match TRBD1. Trimming at V came to 2 bases and at J to 4 bases, leaving 1 base not matched to a gene. The CDR3 loop spans 14 amino acids. CDR1 MNHNY and CDR2 SVGAGI come from the germline V gene (reference sequence). The CDR3 sequence is CASSYRDRGYGYTF. CDR3 coding DNA: TGTGCCAGCAGTTACCGGGACAGGGGCTATGGCTACACCTTC.

This clone came up a few times. V and J are TRBV6-5 and TRBJ1-3; the D is unclear. The V end was cut by 0 bases, the J end by 5 bases, with 11 bases between. Germline assignment: CDR1 MNHEY and CDR2 SVGAGI. The CDR3 runs 15 residues. The CDR3 protein is CASSYSERERNTIYF. The CDR3 region has the DNA TGTGCCAGCAGTTACTCGGAGAGGGAACGAAACACCATATATTTT.

The genes are TRBV4-3 and TRBJ2-5, with 9 positions matching TRBD1. The V segment lost 4 bases and the J segment 5 bases; nucleotides outside the gene matches: 11. From germline, CDR1 is LGHNA and CDR2 YSLEER. There are 16 residues in the CDR3. CDR3 DNA sequence: TGCGCCAGCAGCCGAGGACCGGGACAGGGTATCGAGACCCAGTACTTC. This encodes CASSRGPGQGIETQYF.

With regard to this clone: Other DNA sequences within the sample encode an identical CDR3. V is TRBV5-6 and J is TRBJ2-3, with 10 bases lining up with TRBD2. The germline V gene has CDR1 SGHDT and CDR2 YYEEEE. Germline trimming cut 4 bases from V and 0 bases from J; bases unmatched to any gene: 8. The CDR3 sequence is 17 residues long. CDR3 DNA sequence: TGTGCCAGCAGCCTCAGGACTAGCGGACTTAGCACAGATACGCAGTATTTT. It translates to CASSLRTSGLSTDTQYF.

The chain couples TRBV19 to TRBJ1-2, with D tentatively TRBD1 (5 bases). Germline V gives CDR1 LNHDA, CDR2 SQIVND (reference sequence). CDR3 length equals 12 residues. V was pared by 8 bases and J by 9 bases, with 16 bases between. CDR3 protein: CASGGGMGSYTF. The CDR3 region has the DNA TGTGCCAGTGGGGGAGGCATGGGGAGCTACACCTTC.

The rearrangement joins TRBV5-4 to TRBJ2-2, with D perhaps given as TRBD1 or TRBD2 (6 bases each). The V end lost 0 bases, the J end lost 5 bases, and 11 bases lay between the germline ends. The germline V gene encodes CDR1 SGHNT and CDR2 YYREEE (reference sequence). CDR3 size: 15 residues. The CDR3 bases are TGTGCCAGCAGCTTGGTGGGGGGCCGGACCGGGGAGCTGTTTTTT. Its translation is CASSLVGGRTGELFF.

This clone was detected only a few times. This rearrangement joins TRBV6-5 to TRBJ1-2, with 8 bases lining up with TRBD1. Germline values: CDR1 MNHEY, CDR2 SVGAGI. There are 13 residues in the CDR3. V gave up 2 bases and J gave up 8 bases; unmatched junction bases: 4. The CDR3: CASSYRDRKGYTF. In nucleotides, the CDR3 is TGTGCCAGCAGTTACCGGGACAGGAAAGGCTACACCTTC.

A few counts support this clone. V is TRBV29-1 and J is TRBJ2-5, with D hard to call. V lost 5 bases and J 5 bases, leaving 15 bases between the germline ends. CDR3 length equals 13 residues. Germline V gene lookup returns CDR1 SQVTM and CDR2 ANQGSEA. The CDR3 DNA reads TGCAGCGTTTCAATTCAGGTCGTCGAGACCCAGTACTTC. Translation gives CSVSIQVVETQYF.

This chain uses TRBV10-2 with TRBJ1-6, with D perhaps matching TRBD1 (5 bases). The CDR3 covers 14 residues. Germline V lookup: CDR1 WSHSY, CDR2 SAAADI. The germline V and J ends were trimmed by 8 bases and 2 bases, with 10 bases remaining between them. DNA for the CDR3: TGCGCCAGCGCCCCGGGACCCTATAATTCACCCCTCCACTTT. As protein: CASAPGPYNSPLHF.

The CDR3 sequence is CASSDGQSTGELFF. CDR3 bases: TGTGCCAGCAGTGATGGACAGTCCACCGGGGAGCTGTTTTTT. This chain uses TRBV2 with TRBJ2-2; a weak D match, TRBD1 (6 bases). The CDR3 extends over 14 amino acids. The germline V gene has CDR1 SNHLY and CDR2 FYNNEI. V lost 3 bases and J lost 4, with 9 bases in between.

V gene TRBV7-2 combines with J gene TRBJ2-7; maybe TRBD2 (6 bases). Germline CDR1 is SGHTA and CDR2 is FQGNSA. V lost 6 bases to trimming and J lost 6 bases, with 21 bases between them. The CDR3 is 15 amino acids. CDR3 in DNA: TGTGCCAGCAGTCCTTGGCGGAGGGAATCCCTCGAGCAGTACTTC. As protein: CASSPWRRESLEQYF.

The rearrangement uses TRBV11-3 and TRBJ2-3; D might be TRBD1 or TRBD2, each matching 5 bases. The ends were cut back, 8 bases at V and 5 bases at J, with 20 bases in the middle. The CDR3 is 15 residues long. CDR1 is SGHNT, CDR2 YENEEA, per germline. In DNA form, the CDR3 reads TGTGCCAGCTCCTCAGGAGGTGGGGCAGGAGATACGCAGTATTTT. This gives the protein CASSSGGGAGDTQYF.

This clone was detected once. The chain carries TRBV5-6 and TRBJ2-4; 9 nucleotides align to TRBD1. The ends lost 2 bases at V and 8 bases at J; junction bases unmatched: 8. CDR1 is SGHDT, CDR2 YYEEEE, per germline. CDR3 size: 15 residues. This CDR3 reads CASSLGQGRRDIQYF. Here the CDR3 DNA reads TGTGCCAGCAGCTTAGGACAGGGGAGGAGAGACATTCAGTACTTC. Full variable domain (remainder filled in from reference TRBV5-6 and TRBJ2-4): DAGVTQSPTHLIKTRGQQVTLRCSPKSGHDTVSWYQQALGQGPQFIFQYYEEEERQRGNFPDRFSGHQFPNYSSELNVNALLLGDSALYLCASSLGQGRRDIQYFGAGTRLSVL.